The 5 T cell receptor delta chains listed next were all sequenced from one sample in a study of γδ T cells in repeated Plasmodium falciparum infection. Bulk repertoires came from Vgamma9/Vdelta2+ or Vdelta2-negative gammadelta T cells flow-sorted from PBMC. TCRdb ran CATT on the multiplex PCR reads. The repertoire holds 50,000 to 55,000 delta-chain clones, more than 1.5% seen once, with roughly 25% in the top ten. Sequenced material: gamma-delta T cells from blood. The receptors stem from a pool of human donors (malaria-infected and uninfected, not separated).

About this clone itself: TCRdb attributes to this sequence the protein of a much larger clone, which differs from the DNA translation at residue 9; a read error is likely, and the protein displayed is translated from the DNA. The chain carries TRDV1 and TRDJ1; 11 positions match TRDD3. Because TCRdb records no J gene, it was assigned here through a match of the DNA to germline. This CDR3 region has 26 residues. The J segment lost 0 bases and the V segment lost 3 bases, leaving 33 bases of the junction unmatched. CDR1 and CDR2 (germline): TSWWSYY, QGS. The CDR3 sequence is CALGESFTSLQAPYWGIDQNTDKLIF. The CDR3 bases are TGTGCTCTTGGGGAGTCTTTTACCTCCCTACAAGCCCCATACTGGGGGATAGACCAGAACACCGATAAACTCATCTTT.

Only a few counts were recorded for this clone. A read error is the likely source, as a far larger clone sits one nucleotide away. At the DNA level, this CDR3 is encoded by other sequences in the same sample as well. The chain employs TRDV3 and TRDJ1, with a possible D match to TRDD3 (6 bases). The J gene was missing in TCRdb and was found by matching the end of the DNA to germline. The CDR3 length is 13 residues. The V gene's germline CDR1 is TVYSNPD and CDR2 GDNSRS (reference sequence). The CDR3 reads CAFCPLGGDKLIF. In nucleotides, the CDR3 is TGCGCCTTCTGCCCCTTGGGGGGCGATAAACTCATCTTT.

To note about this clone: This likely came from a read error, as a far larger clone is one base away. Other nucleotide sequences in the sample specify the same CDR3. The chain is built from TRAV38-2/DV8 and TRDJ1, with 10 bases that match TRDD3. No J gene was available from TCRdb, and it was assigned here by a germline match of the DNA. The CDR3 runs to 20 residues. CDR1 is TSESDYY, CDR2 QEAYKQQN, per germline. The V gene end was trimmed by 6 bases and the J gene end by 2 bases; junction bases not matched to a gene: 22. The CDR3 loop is CAYKGPRYWGILPDTDKLIF. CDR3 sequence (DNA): TGTGCTTATAAAGGGCCCCGCTACTGGGGGATCCTTCCTGATACCGATAAACTCATCTTT.

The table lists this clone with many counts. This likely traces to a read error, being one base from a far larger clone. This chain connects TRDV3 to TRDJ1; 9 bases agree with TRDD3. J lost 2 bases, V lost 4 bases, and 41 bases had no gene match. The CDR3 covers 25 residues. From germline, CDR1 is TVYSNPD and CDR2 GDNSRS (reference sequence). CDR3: CASGLPRTGGLPFKWSNWWTDKLIF. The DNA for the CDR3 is TGTGCCTCCGGCCTTCCCCGTACTGGGGGACTCCCGTTCAAATGGTCAAATTGGTGGACCGATAAACTCATCTTT.

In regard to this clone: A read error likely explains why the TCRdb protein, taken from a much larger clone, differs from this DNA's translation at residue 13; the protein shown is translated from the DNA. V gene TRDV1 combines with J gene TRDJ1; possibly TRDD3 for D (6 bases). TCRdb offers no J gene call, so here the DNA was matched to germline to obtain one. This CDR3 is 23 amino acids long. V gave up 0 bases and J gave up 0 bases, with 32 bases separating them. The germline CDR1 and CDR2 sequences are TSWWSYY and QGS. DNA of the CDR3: TGTGCTCTTGGGGAACTAATCTTCCCTCGTTACTTTGGGGGGGGACCTTACACCGATAAACTCATCTTT. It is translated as CALGELIFPRYFGGGPYTDKLIF.